This paragraph reports one T cell receptor beta chain. Seattle's enrolled individuals joined amid active infection and were then monitored longitudinally. Trimming at V came to 8 bases and at J to 4 bases, leaving 6 bases not matched to a gene. This CDR3 contains 14 residues. Germline V gene sequence: CDR1 SNHLY, CDR2 FYNNEI. The record originates from a study of blood T cell repertoires in COVID-19. Whole-study context: Acute-phase and convalescent COVID-19 samples originated in the United States, Italy and Spain.

Under the authors' procedure: Estimates of nucleated cell counts were drawn from the amplification of reference gene primers. The table came from immunoSEQ multiplex PCR; TCRdb's copy has only in-frame clones and leaves some out. The D gene and trimming were derived from the DNA, and the V and J assignments and clone size from that table. The table has 50,000 to 60,000 clones, 80% to 90% seen once. This sequence was found in a man aged 35-49 years with COVID-19, enrolled during active disease. Sequenced material: peripheral blood. The gene calls are TRBV2 and TRBJ2-5; 11 bases fit TRBD1. CDR3 in DNA: TGTGCCAGCCTGGACAGGGGGCGCGGAGAGACCCAGTACTTC. Translating gives CASLDRGRGETQYF.